The 23 T cell receptor beta chains given below trace back to one sample, sequenced in a study of monozygotic twins with inflammatory bowel disease. TCRdb reprocessed the 5' RACE reads, with one entry per CDR3 protein and no DNA. The specimen's table records over 200,000 distinct CDR3 sequences. Sequencing was performed on blood. These receptors were collected from a human donor with ulcerative colitis or Crohn's disease, or a healthy co-twin of an affected twin (not recorded which).

The V and J genes are TRBV5-1 and TRBJ1-2. The CDR3 covers 15 residues. Per germline, CDR1 SGHRS and CDR2 YFSETQ. This chain's CDR3 is CASSLGGSANYGYTF.

This sequence joins TRBV5-6 and TRBJ1-1. Germline V gene data show CDR1 as SGHDT and CDR2 as YYEEEE. This CDR3 contains 15 residues. This CDR3 reads CASSLSAGRLTEAFF.

This chain joins TRBV27 and TRBJ2-2; TCRdb reports TRBD1, a call that lacks DNA to check it against. The CDR3 is 16 amino acids. In germline, CDR1 is MNHEY, CDR2 SMNVEV (reference sequence). CDR3: CASRPPGGVNTGELFF.

V and J are TRBV4-1 and TRBJ2-1. CDR1 MGHRA and CDR2 YSYEKL come from the germline V gene. The CDR3 has 13 residues. CDR3 residues: CASSQDIDNEQFF.

V usage is TRBV20-1 and J usage is TRBJ2-3; the D gene TCRdb calls, TRBD2, cannot be checked with no DNA. This CDR3 is built from 14 residues. The germline V gene has CDR1 DFQATT and CDR2 SNEGSKA (reference sequence). The CDR3 sequence: CSAETSGMGDTQYF.

This chain links TRBV19 with TRBJ2-2; TCRdb's D call of TRBD1 is untestable without DNA. The CDR3 has 13 amino acids. The germline V gene encodes CDR1 LNHDA and CDR2 SQIVND (reference sequence). The CDR3 protein is CASNGGRTGELFF.

This chain joins TRBV7-2 and TRBJ2-3; TCRdb's D call, TRBD2, is unchecked because there is no DNA. The CDR3 totals 17 residues. In germline, CDR1 is SGHTA, CDR2 FQGNSA. CDR3: CASSLEAGGGNTDTQYF.

The chain recombines TRBV29-1 with TRBJ2-1; TCRdb's D call, TRBD1, is unchecked because there is no DNA. Per the germline V gene, CDR1 is SQVTM and CDR2 is ANQGSEA. The CDR3 length is 14 residues. The CDR3: CSVPRGGSYNEQFF.

The chain couples TRBV4-3 to TRBJ2-3. The CDR3 loop spans 13 amino acids. Germline V gives CDR1 LGHNA, CDR2 YSLEER. The CDR3 is CASSQDERVTQYF.

CDR3 loop: CSARWVSTEAFF. V is TRBV20-1 and J is TRBJ1-1. The germline CDR1 and CDR2 sequences are DFQATT and SNEGSKA (reference sequence). The CDR3 spans 12 residues.

The chain uses TRBV18 and TRBJ1-1; no DNA is available, so the TRBD1 call from TCRdb remains unchecked. This CDR3 contains 14 residues. Germline CDR1 reads KGHSH; CDR2 reads LQKENI. The CDR3 spells CASSSGQGETEAFF.

The CDR3 reads CASSRESLAGGPVMGEQFF. The V and J genes are TRBV2 and TRBJ2-1; TCRdb calls TRBD2, which cannot be checked without DNA. In germline, CDR1 is SNHLY, CDR2 FYNNEI. There are 19 residues in the CDR3.

The rearrangement joins TRBV9 to TRBJ2-7; TCRdb proposes TRBD1, but this gene call is untestable without DNA. From germline, CDR1 is SGDLS and CDR2 YYNGEE. The CDR3 length is 16 residues. CDR3 sequence: CASSATRETDSYEQYF.

V is TRBV4-1 and J is TRBJ2-2; there is no DNA to check the TCRdb D call of TRBD2. This CDR3 comprises 18 residues. Germline lookup yields CDR1 MGHRA and CDR2 YSYEKL. CDR3 amino acids: CASSQVLGAGGNTGELFF.

The chain recombines TRBV15 with TRBJ1-1. Germline assignment: CDR1 LNHNV and CDR2 YYDKDF (reference sequence). The CDR3 has 13 amino acids. CDR3 sequence reads: CATSSPRRQEAFF.

The V gene is TRBV29-1, the J gene TRBJ2-7; checking the TCRdb D call of TRBD1 is not possible without DNA. This CDR3 contains 13 residues. The V gene's germline CDR1 is SQVTM and CDR2 ANQGSEA. The CDR3 loop reads CSVGGQVSDQQYF.

The V call is TRBV30, the J call TRBJ2-7; TCRdb gives TRBD1 as the D gene, but with no DNA this cannot be confirmed. The CDR3 has 14 residues. Germline-derived CDR1 and CDR2 are GTSNPN and SVGIG (reference sequence). The CDR3 protein is CAWTPDLRPYEQYF.

The genes are TRBV5-1 and TRBJ1-5; TCRdb reports TRBD1, a call that lacks DNA to check it against. CDR1 and CDR2 (germline): SGHRS, YFSETQ. The CDR3 runs to 15 residues. The CDR3 loop reads CASSLTGFSNQPQHF. The full variable domain, with the rest looked up from reference TRBV5-1 and TRBJ1-5, is KAGVTQTPRYLIKTRGQQVTLSCSPISGHRSVSWYQQTPGQGLQFLFEYFSETQRNKGNFPGRFSGRQFSNSRSEMNVSTLELGDSALYLCASSLTGFSNQPQHFGDGTRLSIL.

The CDR3 sequence: CASSLGSGGHRDEQFF. The chain carries TRBV5-4 and TRBJ2-1; there is no DNA to check the TCRdb D call of TRBD2. The CDR3 loop spans 16 amino acids. Germline assignment: CDR1 SGHNT and CDR2 YYREEE (reference sequence).

V gene TRBV7-3 combines with J gene TRBJ2-3. This CDR3 has 16 residues. Per germline, CDR1 SGHTA and CDR2 FQGTGA. CDR3 region: CASSLRQSASTDTQYF.

The chain has TRBV20-1 and TRBJ2-1; there is no DNA to check the TCRdb D call of TRBD1. CDR1 is DFQATT and CDR2 is SNEGSKA in the germline V gene (reference sequence). CDR3 length: 15 amino acids. Here the CDR3 reads CSVEGTGWNDNEQFF.

The chain employs TRBV30 and TRBJ1-4. The CDR3 has 15 residues. Germline V gives CDR1 GTSNPN, CDR2 SVGIG (reference sequence). The CDR3: CAWNYRDFKSFKLFF. Drawing the rest from reference TRBV30 and TRBJ1-4, the complete variable domain is SQTIHQWPATLVQPVGSPLSLECTVEGTSNPNLYWYRQAAGRGLQLLFYSVGIGQISSEVPQNLSASRPQDRQFILSSKKLLLSDSGFYLCAWNYRDFKSFKLFFGSGTQLSVL.

CDR3 loop: CASSEGVLDYGYTF. The chain employs TRBV2 and TRBJ1-2. This CDR3 has 14 residues. CDR1 SNHLY and CDR2 FYNNEI come from the germline V gene.